Listed below are T cell receptor beta chains from one sample, sequenced in a study of T cell repertoires in cytomegalovirus infection. TCRdb called the reads again in MiXCR, with one record for every CDR3 protein. The data hold 200,000 to 300,000 distinct CDR3 sequences, with around 6.4% observed a single time. The sample taken for sequencing was PBMCs. These receptor sequences come from a human donor in good health (CMV status not recorded). Some clones in this sample may be carry-over from other donors' samples. Each CDR3 is given with its conserved first and last residue. D genes are given only for firm matches. Clone size, where shown, is once, few, many, or a class for clones that have expanded.

CDR3nt: TGCAGCGCCGCAGGGGGAGATGGCTACACCTTC
CDR3aa: CSAAGGDGYTF
d_gene: TRBD1
j_gene: TRBJ1-2
v_gene: TRBV29-1
abundance: few
len: 11

CDR3nt: TGTGCCAGCAGCTACAGACAGGGAGGGAACACTGAAGCTTTCTTT
CDR3aa: CASSYRQGGNTEAFF
d_gene: TRBD1
j_gene: TRBJ1-1
v_gene: TRBV7-2
abundance: many
len: 15

CDR3nt: TGTGCCAGCAGTTTAAGGGGAAGTCGGCGGACGCAGTATTTT
CDR3aa: CASSLRGSRRTQYF
d_gene: -
j_gene: TRBJ2-3
v_gene: TRBV12-3/TRBV12-4
abundance: many
len: 14

CDR3nt: TGTGCCAGCAGCCATGACAGGGGGCTTGGAGATACGCAGTATTTT
CDR3aa: CASSHDRGLGDTQYF
d_gene: TRBD1
j_gene: TRBJ2-3
v_gene: TRBV7-8
abundance: many
len: 15

CDR3nt: TGTGCCAGTCGGGGGTCCAGGACCTCACCCCTCCACTTT
CDR3aa: CASRGSRTSPLHF
d_gene: -
j_gene: TRBJ1-6
v_gene: TRBV19
abundance: many
len: 13

CDR3nt: TGTGCCAGCAGCTTCAGTGACATGAACACTGAAGCTTTCTTT
CDR3aa: CASSFSDMNTEAFF
d_gene: -
j_gene: TRBJ1-1
v_gene: TRBV7-2
abundance: many
len: 14

CDR3nt: TGCAGTGCTCCCTTCGACCGGGGTGCAGAGACCCAGTACTTC
CDR3aa: CSAPFDRGAETQYF
d_gene: -
j_gene: TRBJ2-5
v_gene: TRBV20-1
abundance: many
len: 14

CDR3nt: TGTGCCAGCAGCTTCACCCCGCTCAGAGATACGCAGTATTTT
CDR3aa: CASSFTPLRDTQYF
d_gene: -
j_gene: TRBJ2-3
v_gene: TRBV7-2
abundance: many
len: 14

CDR3nt: TGTGCCAGCTCCCGGGACTCCGCCTGGGAGCAGTACTTC
CDR3aa: CASSRDSAWEQYF
d_gene: -
j_gene: TRBJ2-7
v_gene: TRBV9
abundance: many
len: 13

CDR3nt: TGTGCCAGCAGCGGGACAGGGGTCTCCTACAATGAGCAGTTCTTC
CDR3aa: CASSGTGVSYNEQFF
d_gene: TRBD1
j_gene: TRBJ2-1
v_gene: TRBV5-4
abundance: -
len: 15

CDR3nt: TGTGCCAGCAGTGATGGGGCTAACTATGGCTACACCTTC
CDR3aa: CASSDGANYGYTF
d_gene: -
j_gene: TRBJ1-2
v_gene: TRBV2
abundance: many
len: 13

CDR3nt: TGCAGTGCCCCGACAGGGCCCTACGAGCAGTACTTC
CDR3aa: CSAPTGPYEQYF
d_gene: TRBD1
j_gene: TRBJ2-7
v_gene: TRBV20-1
abundance: few
len: 12

CDR3nt: TGTGCCAGCAGCTTAACCGGGACAGGGACTGGGGCCAACGTCCTGACTTTC
CDR3aa: CASSLTGTGTGANVLTF
d_gene: TRBD1
j_gene: TRBJ2-6
v_gene: TRBV5-6
abundance: many
len: 17

CDR3nt: TGTGCCAGCAGCTTTTTGCAGGGGTACAATGAGCAGTTCTTC
CDR3aa: CASSFLQGYNEQFF
d_gene: -
j_gene: TRBJ2-1
v_gene: TRBV5-8
abundance: many
len: 14

CDR3nt: TGCAGCGTTGCAAAGTCTTCGTCAACCGGGGAGCTGTTTTTT
CDR3aa: CSVAKSSSTGELFF
d_gene: -
j_gene: TRBJ2-2
v_gene: TRBV29-1
abundance: -
len: 14

CDR3nt: TGTGCCAGCAGCGACGTCAATGAGCAGTTCTTC
CDR3aa: CASSDVNEQFF
d_gene: -
j_gene: TRBJ2-1
v_gene: TRBV11-2
abundance: many
len: 11

CDR3nt: TGTGCCAGCGGCTCGTTAAGGTCATCGTCCTACGAGCAGTACTTC
CDR3aa: CASGSLRSSSYEQYF
d_gene: -
j_gene: TRBJ2-7
v_gene: TRBV6-5
abundance: many
len: 15

CDR3nt: TGTGCCAGCAGTTCCAGGACATTGAACACTGAAGCTTTCTTT
CDR3aa: CASSSRTLNTEAFF
d_gene: -
j_gene: TRBJ1-1
v_gene: TRBV6-5
abundance: many
len: 14

CDR3nt: TGTGCCAGCAGCTTGAGGCAGGGGGCAGTTGGAAGCAATCAGCCCCAGCATTTT
CDR3aa: CASSLRQGAVGSNQPQHF
d_gene: TRBD1
j_gene: TRBJ1-5
v_gene: TRBV5-6
abundance: many
len: 18

CDR3nt: TGCAGTGCGGGACTGAAGAACAGGGCGAGAGAGACCCAGTACTTC
CDR3aa: CSAGLKNRARETQYF
d_gene: -
j_gene: TRBJ2-5
v_gene: TRBV20-1
abundance: many
len: 15

CDR3nt: TGCAGTGCCCCACGGGGACAGATGAACACTGAAGCTTTCTTT
CDR3aa: CSAPRGQMNTEAFF
d_gene: TRBD1
j_gene: TRBJ1-1
v_gene: TRBV20-1
abundance: many
len: 14

CDR3nt: TGCGCCAGCAGCTTTCAACAGACAGGGATCACTGAAGCTTTCTTT
CDR3aa: CASSFQQTGITEAFF
d_gene: TRBD1
j_gene: TRBJ1-1
v_gene: TRBV4-3
abundance: many
len: 15

CDR3nt: TGTGCCAGCAGTGTCGTGGGGACCACCGGGGAGCTGTTTTTT
CDR3aa: CASSVVGTTGELFF
d_gene: -
j_gene: TRBJ2-2
v_gene: TRBV2
abundance: many
len: 14

CDR3nt: TGCGCCAGCAGTGAAGTGGAGGGCACTGAAGCTTTCTTT
CDR3aa: CASSEVEGTEAFF
d_gene: -
j_gene: TRBJ1-1
v_gene: TRBV10-2
abundance: -
len: 13

CDR3nt: TGTGCCAGCAGCGTAGGCCCCCCTCAAGAGACCCAGTACTTC
CDR3aa: CASSVGPPQETQYF
d_gene: -
j_gene: TRBJ2-5
v_gene: TRBV9
abundance: few
len: 14

CDR3nt: TGTGCCAGTAGTGAACTGGGCGACTCCTACGAGCAGTACTTC
CDR3aa: CASSELGDSYEQYF
d_gene: -
j_gene: TRBJ2-7
v_gene: TRBV19
abundance: -
len: 14

CDR3nt: TGCAGTGCTCGCTGGACAGGGCTTAATCAGCCCCAGCATTTT
CDR3aa: CSARWTGLNQPQHF
d_gene: TRBD1
j_gene: TRBJ1-5
v_gene: TRBV20-1
abundance: many
len: 14

CDR3nt: TGCGCCAGCAGTCAATCCGTGCTGACAAGGGTAGGGCCAAGCTTCTTT
CDR3aa: CASSQSVLTRVGPSFF
d_gene: -
j_gene: TRBJ1-1
v_gene: TRBV23-1
abundance: many
len: 16

CDR3nt: TGTGCCAGCCGCCCCCGACAGTACCAAGAGACCCAGTACTTC
CDR3aa: CASRPRQYQETQYF
d_gene: -
j_gene: TRBJ2-5
v_gene: TRBV6-2/TRBV6-3
abundance: many
len: 14

CDR3nt: TGTGCCAGCAGTACCCTCGGTGGAGAAGAGACCCAGTACTTC
CDR3aa: CASSTLGGEETQYF
d_gene: -
j_gene: TRBJ2-5
v_gene: TRBV28
abundance: few
len: 14

CDR3nt: TGTGCCAGCAGCTTCACAGGGGTCAATGAGCAGTTCTTC
CDR3aa: CASSFTGVNEQFF
d_gene: TRBD1
j_gene: TRBJ2-1
v_gene: TRBV7-2
abundance: many
len: 13

CDR3nt: TGTGCCAGCAGCTTTAGACAGGGCAGCTCTGGAAACACCATATATTTT
CDR3aa: CASSFRQGSSGNTIYF
d_gene: TRBD1
j_gene: TRBJ1-3
v_gene: TRBV7-2
abundance: many
len: 16

CDR3nt: TGTGCCAGCAGCTCGGAGGCGGGCGGTACTTACGAGCAGTACTTC
CDR3aa: CASSSEAGGTYEQYF
d_gene: -
j_gene: TRBJ2-7
v_gene: TRBV7-2
abundance: many
len: 15

CDR3nt: TGTGCCAGCAGCTTAGAGGGTCAGGGGATAAGCTATGGCTACACCTTC
CDR3aa: CASSLEGQGISYGYTF
d_gene: -
j_gene: TRBJ1-2
v_gene: TRBV7-2
abundance: many
len: 16

CDR3nt: TGTGCCAGCAGTTTGCGAGGGGCGCCCCCCGAGCAGTACTTC
CDR3aa: CASSLRGAPPEQYF
d_gene: -
j_gene: TRBJ2-7
v_gene: TRBV28
abundance: many
len: 14

CDR3nt: TGTGCCAGCAGCACAAGGAACACTGAAGCTTTCTTT
CDR3aa: CASSTRNTEAFF
d_gene: -
j_gene: TRBJ1-1
v_gene: TRBV7-9
abundance: many
len: 12

CDR3nt: TGTGCCAGCAGCTTCCAGGGCGGCCAAGAGACCCAGTACTTC
CDR3aa: CASSFQGGQETQYF
d_gene: -
j_gene: TRBJ2-5
v_gene: TRBV7-2
abundance: many
len: 14

CDR3nt: TGTGCCAGCAGTTTATTGGACAGCCTAAAAAACATTCAGTACTTC
CDR3aa: CASSLLDSLKNIQYF
d_gene: -
j_gene: TRBJ2-4
v_gene: TRBV28
abundance: many
len: 15

CDR3nt: TGCAGCGTTCGCCACGACGACTATCAAAGGGACACCATATATTTT
CDR3aa: CSVRHDDYQRDTIYF
d_gene: -
j_gene: TRBJ1-3
v_gene: TRBV29-1
abundance: many
len: 15

CDR3nt: TGCGCCAGCAATCAATCTAGGGACGGGGGGGATGAAAAACTGTTTTTT
CDR3aa: CASNQSRDGGDEKLFF
d_gene: -
j_gene: TRBJ1-4
v_gene: TRBV23-1
abundance: many
len: 16

CDR3nt: TGTGCCAGCAGCTATGGGACAGCGCTGAACACTGAAGCTTTCTTT
CDR3aa: CASSYGTALNTEAFF
d_gene: TRBD1
j_gene: TRBJ1-1
v_gene: TRBV6-1
abundance: many
len: 15

CDR3nt: TGTGCCAGCAGCTTAGCAGCTACGGCCGATGAAAAACTGTTTTTT
CDR3aa: CASSLAATADEKLFF
d_gene: -
j_gene: TRBJ1-4
v_gene: TRBV7-9
abundance: many
len: 15

CDR3nt: TGTGCCTGGAGTCCACCCCCGCCCAGCAATCAGCCCCAGCATTTT
CDR3aa: CAWSPPPPSNQPQHF
d_gene: -
j_gene: TRBJ1-5
v_gene: TRBV30
abundance: -
len: 15

CDR3nt: TGTGCCAGCAGCCGAACAGGGTGGAGCGGCAATCAGCCCCAGCATTTT
CDR3aa: CASSRTGWSGNQPQHF
d_gene: -
j_gene: TRBJ1-5
v_gene: TRBV7-8
abundance: many
len: 16

CDR3nt: TGCGCCAGCAGCCAAGAGCATGCCCCGGTCCTCAATGAGCAGTTCTTC
CDR3aa: CASSQEHAPVLNEQFF
d_gene: -
j_gene: TRBJ2-1
v_gene: TRBV4-3
abundance: -
len: 16

CDR3nt: TGCAGTGCCCCAAGGACTCCGTCCTCCACTGAAGCTTTCTTT
CDR3aa: CSAPRTPSSTEAFF
d_gene: -
j_gene: TRBJ1-1
v_gene: TRBV20-1
abundance: many
len: 14

CDR3nt: TGTGCCAGCAGCCAAGCCGGGACAGGGGACCTTTACGAGCAGTACTTC
CDR3aa: CASSQAGTGDLYEQYF
d_gene: TRBD1
j_gene: TRBJ2-7
v_gene: TRBV6-2/TRBV6-3
abundance: many
len: 16

CDR3nt: TGCAGCGTTGGGGTGGCGGGTGTAGGCACAGATACGCAGTATTTT
CDR3aa: CSVGVAGVGTDTQYF
d_gene: -
j_gene: TRBJ2-3
v_gene: TRBV29-1
abundance: many
len: 15

CDR3nt: TGTGCCAGCAGCTTAACTCCGACAGGGGGAGGCTATGGCTACACCTTC
CDR3aa: CASSLTPTGGGYGYTF
d_gene: TRBD1
j_gene: TRBJ1-2
v_gene: TRBV7-2
abundance: many
len: 16

CDR3nt: TGTGCCAGCAGCTTTCCGGGACAGGGTTTTTTTATGGCTTTCTTT
CDR3aa: CASSFPGQGFFMAFF
d_gene: TRBD1
j_gene: TRBJ1-1
v_gene: TRBV7-2
abundance: many
len: 15

CDR3nt: TGTGCCAGAAGCTCACGGGGGGATAATTCACCCCTCCACTTT
CDR3aa: CARSSRGDNSPLHF
d_gene: -
j_gene: TRBJ1-6
v_gene: TRBV5-3
abundance: many
len: 14

CDR3nt: TGTGCCAGCAGCTTAGCTCATAGCTCCTACAATGAGCAGTTCTTC
CDR3aa: CASSLAHSSYNEQFF
d_gene: -
j_gene: TRBJ2-1
v_gene: TRBV7-2
abundance: many
len: 15

CDR3nt: TGTGCCAGCAGTTTAACCGGGACTAGGGGAAACGAGCAGTACTTC
CDR3aa: CASSLTGTRGNEQYF
d_gene: TRBD2
j_gene: TRBJ2-7
v_gene: TRBV6-2/TRBV6-3
abundance: many
len: 15

CDR3nt: TGTGCCAGCAGGCAGACAGGGGCGAAGACCCAGTACTTC
CDR3aa: CASRQTGAKTQYF
d_gene: TRBD1
j_gene: TRBJ2-5
v_gene: TRBV25-1
abundance: -
len: 13

CDR3nt: TGTGCTAGTGGTTTTAAGGGGGCGGTTTCTGAAGCTTTCTTT
CDR3aa: CASGFKGAVSEAFF
d_gene: TRBD1
j_gene: TRBJ1-1
v_gene: TRBV12-5
abundance: few
len: 14